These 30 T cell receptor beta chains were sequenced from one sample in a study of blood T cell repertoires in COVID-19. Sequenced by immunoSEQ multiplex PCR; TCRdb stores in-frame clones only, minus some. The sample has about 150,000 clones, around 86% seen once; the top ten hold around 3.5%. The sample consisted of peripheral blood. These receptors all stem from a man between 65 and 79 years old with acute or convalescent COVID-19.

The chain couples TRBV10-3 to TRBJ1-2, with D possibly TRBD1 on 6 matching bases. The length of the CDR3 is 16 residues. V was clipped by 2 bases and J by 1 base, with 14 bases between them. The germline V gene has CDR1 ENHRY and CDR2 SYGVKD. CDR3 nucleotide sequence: TGTGCCATCAGTGAGCCCTGGCAGGGGATTAACTATGGCTACACCTTC. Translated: CAISEPWQGINYGYTF.

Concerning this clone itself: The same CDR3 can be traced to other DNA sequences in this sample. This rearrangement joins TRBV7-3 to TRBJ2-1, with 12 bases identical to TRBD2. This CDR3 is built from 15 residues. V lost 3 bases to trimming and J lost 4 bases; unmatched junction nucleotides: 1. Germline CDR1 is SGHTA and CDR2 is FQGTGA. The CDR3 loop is CASSLGTSGYNEQFF. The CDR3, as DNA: TGTGCCAGCAGCTTGGGGACTAGCGGGTACAATGAGCAGTTCTTC.

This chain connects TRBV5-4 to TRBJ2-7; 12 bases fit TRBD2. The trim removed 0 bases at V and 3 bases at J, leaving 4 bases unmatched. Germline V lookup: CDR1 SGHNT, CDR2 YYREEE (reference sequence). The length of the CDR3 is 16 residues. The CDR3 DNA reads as TGTGCCAGCAGCTTGGATCCGACTAGCGGGAGCTACGAGCAGTACTTC. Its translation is CASSLDPTSGSYEQYF.

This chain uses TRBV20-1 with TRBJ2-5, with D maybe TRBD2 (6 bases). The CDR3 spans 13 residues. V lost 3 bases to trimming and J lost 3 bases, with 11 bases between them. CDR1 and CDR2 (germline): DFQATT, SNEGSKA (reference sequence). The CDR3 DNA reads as TGCAGTGCTAGTATGATAGCGGAAGAGACCCAGTACTTC. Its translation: CSASMIAEETQYF.

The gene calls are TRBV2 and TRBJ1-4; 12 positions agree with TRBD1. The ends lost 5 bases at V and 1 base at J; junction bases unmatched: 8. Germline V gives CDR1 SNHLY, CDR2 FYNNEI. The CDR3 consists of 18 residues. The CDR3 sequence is CASSSLGTGGITNEKLFF. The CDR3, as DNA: TGTGCCAGCAGTTCTCTGGGGACAGGGGGCATAACTAATGAAAAACTGTTTTTT.

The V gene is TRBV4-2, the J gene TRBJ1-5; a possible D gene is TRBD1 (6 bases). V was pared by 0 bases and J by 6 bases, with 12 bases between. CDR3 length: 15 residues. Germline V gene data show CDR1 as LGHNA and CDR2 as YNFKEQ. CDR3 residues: CASSQDRQGIQPQHF. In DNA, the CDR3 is TGTGCCAGCAGCCAAGATCGCCAGGGGATTCAGCCCCAGCATTTT.

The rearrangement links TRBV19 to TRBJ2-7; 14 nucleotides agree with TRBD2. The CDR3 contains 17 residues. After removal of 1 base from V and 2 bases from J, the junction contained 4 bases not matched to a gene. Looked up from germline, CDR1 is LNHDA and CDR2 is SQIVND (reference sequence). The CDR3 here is CASSIAEGLAGAYEQYF. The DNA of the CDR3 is TGTGCCAGTAGTATAGCCGAGGGACTAGCGGGGGCCTACGAGCAGTACTTC.

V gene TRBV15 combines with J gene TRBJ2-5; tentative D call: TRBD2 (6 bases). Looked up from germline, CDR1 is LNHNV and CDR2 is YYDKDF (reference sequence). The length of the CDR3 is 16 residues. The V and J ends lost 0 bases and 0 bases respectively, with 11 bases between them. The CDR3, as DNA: TGTGCCACCAGCAGAGAACTAGCCCTCGACCAAGAGACCCAGTACTTC. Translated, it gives CATSRELALDQETQYF.

CDR3 DNA sequence: TGTGCCAGCAGCTTAGTGGCAGGGGGTACTAGCTATGGCTACACCTTC. Its translation is CASSLVAGGTSYGYTF. The V call is TRBV7-2, the J call TRBJ1-2; 7 bases map to TRBD1. This CDR3 has 16 residues. From germline, CDR1 is SGHTA and CDR2 FQGNSA. Unmatched junction bases numbered 9, after V lost 1 base and J lost 4 bases.

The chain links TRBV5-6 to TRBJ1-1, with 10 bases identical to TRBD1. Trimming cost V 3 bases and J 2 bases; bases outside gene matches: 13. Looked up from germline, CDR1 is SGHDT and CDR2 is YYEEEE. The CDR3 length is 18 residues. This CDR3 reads CASSSHRGQGVFNTEAFF. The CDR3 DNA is TGTGCCAGCAGCTCTCATAGAGGACAGGGGGTTTTCAACACTGAAGCTTTCTTT.

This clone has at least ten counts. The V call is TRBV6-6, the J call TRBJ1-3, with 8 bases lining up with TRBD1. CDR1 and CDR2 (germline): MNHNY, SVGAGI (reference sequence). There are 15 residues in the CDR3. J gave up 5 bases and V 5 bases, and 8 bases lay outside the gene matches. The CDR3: CASSEDRAIRNTIYF. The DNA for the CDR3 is TGTGCCAGCAGTGAGGACAGGGCCATCAGAAACACCATATATTTT.

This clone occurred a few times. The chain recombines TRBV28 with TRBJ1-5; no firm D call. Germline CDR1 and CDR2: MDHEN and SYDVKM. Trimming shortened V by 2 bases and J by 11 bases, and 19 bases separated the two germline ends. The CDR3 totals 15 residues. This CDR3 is CASSLPSREEGAQHF. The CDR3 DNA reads TGTGCCAGCAGTTTACCTTCGAGGGAGGAAGGAGCCCAGCATTTT.

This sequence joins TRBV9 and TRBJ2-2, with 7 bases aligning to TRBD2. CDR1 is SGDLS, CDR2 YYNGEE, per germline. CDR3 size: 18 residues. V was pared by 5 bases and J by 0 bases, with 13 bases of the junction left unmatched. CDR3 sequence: CASSRGDGSGANTGELFF. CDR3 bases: TGTGCCAGCAGTCGGGGGGATGGGAGCGGAGCGAACACCGGGGAGCTGTTTTTT.

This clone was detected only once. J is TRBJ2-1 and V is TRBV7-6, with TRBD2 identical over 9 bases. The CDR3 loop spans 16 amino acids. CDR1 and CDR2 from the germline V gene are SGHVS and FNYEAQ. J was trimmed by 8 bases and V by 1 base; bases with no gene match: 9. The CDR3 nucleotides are TGTGCCAGCAGCTTAGAGCCGGGACTAGCCCGACATGAGCAGTTCTTC. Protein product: CASSLEPGLARHEQFF.

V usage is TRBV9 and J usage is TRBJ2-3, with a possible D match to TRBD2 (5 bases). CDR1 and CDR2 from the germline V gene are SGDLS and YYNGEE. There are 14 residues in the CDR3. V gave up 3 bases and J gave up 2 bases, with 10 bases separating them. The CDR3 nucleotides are TGTGCCAGCAGCGCCTGGAGGTCCACAGATACGCAGTATTTT. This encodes CASSAWRSTDTQYF.

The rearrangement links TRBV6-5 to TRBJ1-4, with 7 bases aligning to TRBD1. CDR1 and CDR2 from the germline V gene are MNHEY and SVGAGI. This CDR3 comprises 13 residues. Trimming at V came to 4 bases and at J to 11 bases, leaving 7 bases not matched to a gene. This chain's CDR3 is CASSSQQGRKLFF. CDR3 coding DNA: TGTGCCAGCAGTTCGCAACAGGGGCGGAAACTGTTTTTT.

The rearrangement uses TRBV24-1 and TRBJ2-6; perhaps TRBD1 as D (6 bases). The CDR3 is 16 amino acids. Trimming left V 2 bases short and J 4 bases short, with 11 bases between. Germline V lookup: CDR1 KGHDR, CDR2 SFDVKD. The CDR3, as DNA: TGTGCCACCAGTGATTACAGGGATTCCGGGGCCAACGTCCTGACTTTC. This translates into CATSDYRDSGANVLTF.

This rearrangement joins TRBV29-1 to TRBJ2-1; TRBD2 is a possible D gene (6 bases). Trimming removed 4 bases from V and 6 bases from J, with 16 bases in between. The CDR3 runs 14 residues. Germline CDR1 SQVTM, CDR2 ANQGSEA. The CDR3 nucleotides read TGCAGCGTTGGTTCAGGCGGGGCTCCCAATGAGCAGTTCTTC. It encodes CSVGSGGAPNEQFF.

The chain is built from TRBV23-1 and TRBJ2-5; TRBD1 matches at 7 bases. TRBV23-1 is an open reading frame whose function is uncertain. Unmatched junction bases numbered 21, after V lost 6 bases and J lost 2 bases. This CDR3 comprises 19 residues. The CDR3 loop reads CASSRKSPSGQSQQETQYF. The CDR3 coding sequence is TGCGCCAGCAGCCGCAAATCCCCGTCGGGACAGTCTCAACAAGAGACCCAGTACTTC.

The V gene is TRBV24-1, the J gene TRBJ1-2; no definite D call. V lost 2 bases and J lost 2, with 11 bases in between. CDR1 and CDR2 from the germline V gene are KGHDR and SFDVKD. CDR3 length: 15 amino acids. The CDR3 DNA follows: TGTGCCACCAGTGATTCAGGCGTACCCAACTATGGCTACACCTTC. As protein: CATSDSGVPNYGYTF.

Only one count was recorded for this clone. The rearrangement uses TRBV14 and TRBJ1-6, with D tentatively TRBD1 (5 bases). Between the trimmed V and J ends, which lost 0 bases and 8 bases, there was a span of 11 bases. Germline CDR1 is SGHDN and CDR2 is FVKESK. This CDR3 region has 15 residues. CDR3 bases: TGTGCCAGCAGCCAAGATAACAGGTGGTATTCACCCCTCCACTTT. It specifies CASSQDNRWYSPLHF. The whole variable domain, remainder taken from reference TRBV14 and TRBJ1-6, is EAGVTQFPSHSVIEKGQTVTLRCDPISGHDNLYWYRRVMGKEIKFLLHFVKESKQDESGMPNNRFLAERTGGTYSTLKVQPAELEDSGVYFCASSQDNRWYSPLHFGNGTRLTVT.

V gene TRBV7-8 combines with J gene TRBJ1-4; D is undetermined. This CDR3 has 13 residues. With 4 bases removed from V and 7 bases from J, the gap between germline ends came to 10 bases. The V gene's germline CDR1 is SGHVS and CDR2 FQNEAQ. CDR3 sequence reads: CASSWAFGEKLFF. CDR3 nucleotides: TGTGCCAGCAGCTGGGCGTTTGGTGAAAAACTGTTTTTT.

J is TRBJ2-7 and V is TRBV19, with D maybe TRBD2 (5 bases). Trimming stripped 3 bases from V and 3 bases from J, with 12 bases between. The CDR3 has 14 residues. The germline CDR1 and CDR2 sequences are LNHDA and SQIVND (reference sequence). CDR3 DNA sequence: TGTGCCAGTAGTATCGCCGGGATATTCTACGAGCAGTACTTC. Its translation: CASSIAGIFYEQYF.

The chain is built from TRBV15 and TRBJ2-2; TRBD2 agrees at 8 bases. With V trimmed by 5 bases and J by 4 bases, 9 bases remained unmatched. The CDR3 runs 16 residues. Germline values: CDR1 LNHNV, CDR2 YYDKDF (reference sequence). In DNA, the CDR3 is TGTGCCACCAGCCCTATCCGGGAGGGATTCACCGGGGAGCTGTTTTTT. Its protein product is CATSPIREGFTGELFF.

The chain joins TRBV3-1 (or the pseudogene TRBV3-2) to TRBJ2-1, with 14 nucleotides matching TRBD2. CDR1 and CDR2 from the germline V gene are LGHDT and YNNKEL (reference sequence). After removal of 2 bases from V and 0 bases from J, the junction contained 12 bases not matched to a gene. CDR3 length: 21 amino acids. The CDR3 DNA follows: TGTGCCAGCAGCCAACCAGGGACTAGCGGGAGACCCCACGGCTCCTACAATGAGCAGTTCTTC. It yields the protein CASSQPGTSGRPHGSYNEQFF.

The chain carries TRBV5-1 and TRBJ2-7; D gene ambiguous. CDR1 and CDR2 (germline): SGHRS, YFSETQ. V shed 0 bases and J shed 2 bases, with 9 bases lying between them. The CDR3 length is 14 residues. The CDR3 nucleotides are TGCGCCAGCAGCTTGGAATACTTACCCTACGAGCAGTACTTC. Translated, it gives CASSLEYLPYEQYF.

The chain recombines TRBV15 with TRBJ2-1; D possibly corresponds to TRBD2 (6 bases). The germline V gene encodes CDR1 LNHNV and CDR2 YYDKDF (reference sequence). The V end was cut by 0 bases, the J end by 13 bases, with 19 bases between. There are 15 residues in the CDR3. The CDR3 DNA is TGTGCCACCAGCAGAGATCTCGAAACTAGCCTTAACCAGTTCTTC. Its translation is CATSRDLETSLNQFF. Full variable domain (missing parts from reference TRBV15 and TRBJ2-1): DAMVIQNPRYQVTQFGKPVTLSCSQTLNHNVMYWYQQKSSQAPKLLFHYYDKDFNNEADTPDNFQSRRPNTSFCFLDIRSPGLGDTAMYLCATSRDLETSLNQFFGPGTRLTVL.

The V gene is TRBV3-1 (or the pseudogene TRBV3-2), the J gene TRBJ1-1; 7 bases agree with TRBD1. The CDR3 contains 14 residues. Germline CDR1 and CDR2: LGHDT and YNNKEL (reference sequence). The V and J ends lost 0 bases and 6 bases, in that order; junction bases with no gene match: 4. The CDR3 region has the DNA TGTGCCAGCAGCCAAGAACTTGGGACAGCTGAAGCTTTCTTT. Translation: CASSQELGTAEAFF.

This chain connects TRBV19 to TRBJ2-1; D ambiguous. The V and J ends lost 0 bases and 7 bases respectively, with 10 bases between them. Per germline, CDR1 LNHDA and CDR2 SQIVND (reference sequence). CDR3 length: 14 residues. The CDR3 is CASSIEQPVNEQFF. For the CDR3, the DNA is TGTGCCAGTAGTATAGAACAGCCTGTGAATGAGCAGTTCTTC.

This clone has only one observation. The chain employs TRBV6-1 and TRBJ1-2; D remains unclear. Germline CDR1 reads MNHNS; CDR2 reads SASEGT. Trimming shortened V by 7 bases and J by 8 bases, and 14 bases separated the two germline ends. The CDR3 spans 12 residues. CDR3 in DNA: TGTGCCAGCAATGCCGGGGATCACGGCTACACCTTC. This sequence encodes CASNAGDHGYTF.